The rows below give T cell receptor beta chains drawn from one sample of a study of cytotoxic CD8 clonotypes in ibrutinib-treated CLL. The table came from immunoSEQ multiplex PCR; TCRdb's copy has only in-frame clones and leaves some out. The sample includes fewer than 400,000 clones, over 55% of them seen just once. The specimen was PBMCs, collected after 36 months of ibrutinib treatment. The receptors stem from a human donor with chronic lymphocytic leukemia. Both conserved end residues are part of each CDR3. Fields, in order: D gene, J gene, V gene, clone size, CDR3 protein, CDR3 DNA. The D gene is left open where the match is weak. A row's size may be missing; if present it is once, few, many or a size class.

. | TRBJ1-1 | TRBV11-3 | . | CASSPSPDEAFF | TGTGCCAGCAGCCCCTCCCCCGATGAAGCTTTCTTT
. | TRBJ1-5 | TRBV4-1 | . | CASSQHPGGNQPQHF | TGCGCCAGCAGCCAACATCCTGGGGGCAATCAGCCCCAGCATTTT
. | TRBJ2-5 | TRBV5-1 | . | CASSSDRKETQYF | TGCGCCAGCAGCTCTGACAGGAAAGAGACCCAGTACTTC
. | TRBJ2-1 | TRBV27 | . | CASSLAAYSYNEQFF | TGTGCCAGCAGTTTAGCCGCCTACTCCTACAATGAGCAGTTCTTC
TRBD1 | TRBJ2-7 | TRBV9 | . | CASSVGQGASYEQYF | TGTGCCAGCAGCGTGGGACAGGGGGCCTCCTACGAGCAGTACTTC
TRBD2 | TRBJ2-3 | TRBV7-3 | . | CASSLRGGRDTQYF | TGTGCCAGCAGCTTAAGGGGCGGGAGGGATACGCAGTATTTT
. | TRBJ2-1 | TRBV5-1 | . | CASSLVTEPTSYNEQFF | TGCGCCAGCAGCTTGGTGACAGAGCCCACCTCGTACAATGAGCAGTTCTTC
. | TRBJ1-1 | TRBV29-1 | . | CSFLGGRLMNTEAFF | TGCAGCTTCCTGGGGGGAAGACTGATGAACACTGAAGCTTTCTTT
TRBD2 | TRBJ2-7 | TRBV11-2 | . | CASSLDLAGAFYEQYF | TGTGCCAGCAGCTTAGACCTAGCGGGAGCCTTCTACGAGCAGTACTTC
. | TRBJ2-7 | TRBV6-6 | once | CASSTLGQDYEQYF | .
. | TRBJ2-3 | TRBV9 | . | CASSVVSSGPLGTDTQYF | TGTGCCAGCAGCGTAGTTAGTAGCGGCCCTCTGGGCACAGATACGCAGTATTTT
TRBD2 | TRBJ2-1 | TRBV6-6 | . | CASRDRKAGGLNEQFF | TGTGCCAGCAGGGACCGTAAAGCGGGGGGGCTCAATGAGCAGTTCTTC
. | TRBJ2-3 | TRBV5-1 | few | CASSYTPAGLSTDTQYF | TGCGCCAGCAGCTACACCCCAGCAGGACTAAGCACAGATACGCAGTATTTT
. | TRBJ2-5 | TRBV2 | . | CASSGTNQETQYF | TGTGCCAGCAGTGGGACTAACCAAGAGACCCAGTACTTC
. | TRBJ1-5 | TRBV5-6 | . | CASSLRYSNQPQHF | TGTGCCAGCAGCTTGCGGTATAGCAATCAGCCCCAGCATTTT
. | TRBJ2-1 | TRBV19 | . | CASGYNEQFF | TGTGCCAGTGGGTACAATGAGCAGTTCTTC
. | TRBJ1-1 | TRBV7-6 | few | CASSSDRKNTEAFF | TGTGCCAGCAGCTCCGACAGGAAGAACACTGAAGCTTTCTTT
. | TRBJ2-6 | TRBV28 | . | CASSFPGANVLTF | TGTGCCAGCAGTTTCCCTGGGGCCAACGTCCTGACTTTC
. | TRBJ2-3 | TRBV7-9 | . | CASSQDVADTQYF | TGTGCCAGCAGCCAGGACGTGGCAGATACGCAGTATTTT
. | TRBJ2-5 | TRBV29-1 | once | CSVEDQAAWENQETQYF | TGCAGCGTTGAAGATCAGGCTGCGTGGGAGAACCAAGAGACCCAGTACTTC
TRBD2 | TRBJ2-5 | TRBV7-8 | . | CASSLTSGTRTSETQYF | TGTGCCAGCAGCCTTACCTCCGGGACTAGAACATCGGAGACCCAGTACTTC
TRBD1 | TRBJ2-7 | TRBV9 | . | CASSVGQGKSYEQYF | TGTGCCAGCAGCGTAGGACAGGGCAAGTCCTACGAGCAGTACTTC
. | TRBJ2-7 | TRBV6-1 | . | CASRHARSYEQYF | TGTGCCAGCAGGCACGCCAGATCCTACGAGCAGTACTTC
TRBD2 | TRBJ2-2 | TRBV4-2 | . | CASSPQPGLTRFGELFF | TGTGCCAGCAGCCCCCAGCCGGGACTAACTCGCTTCGGGGAGCTGTTTTTT
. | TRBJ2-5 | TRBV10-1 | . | CASSEGLGETQYF | TGCGCCAGCAGTGAGGGACTGGGGGAGACCCAGTACTTC
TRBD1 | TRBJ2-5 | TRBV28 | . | CASSEDRGRFPTTQYF | TGTGCCAGCAGTGAAGACAGGGGGCGTTTCCCCACGACCCAGTACTTC
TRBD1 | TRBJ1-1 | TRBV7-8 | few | CASSLVLAGGTEAFF | TGTGCCAGCAGCTTAGTCCTGGCAGGGGGCACTGAAGCTTTCTTT
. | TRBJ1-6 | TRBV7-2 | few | CASSLVVDSPLHF | TGTGCCAGCAGCTTAGTTGTGGATTCACCCCTCCACTTT
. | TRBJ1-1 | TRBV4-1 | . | CASSQDSQGFANTEAFF | TGCGCCAGCAGCCAAGATTCCCAGGGGTTTGCGAACACTGAAGCTTTCTTT
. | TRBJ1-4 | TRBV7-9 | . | CASSSGTYNEKLFF | TGTGCCAGCAGCTCCGGGACATATAATGAAAAACTGTTTTTT
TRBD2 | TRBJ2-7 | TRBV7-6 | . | CASSLGAGGPYEQYF | TGTGCCAGCAGCTTAGGAGCGGGGGGGCCTTACGAGCAGTACTTC
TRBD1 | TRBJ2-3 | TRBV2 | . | CASKGAADTQYF | TGTGCCTCTAAGGGGGCCGCAGATACGCAGTATTTT
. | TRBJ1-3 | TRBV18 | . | CASSPSTGDSGNTIYF | TGTGCCAGCTCACCCTCGACAGGAGACTCTGGAAACACCATATATTTT
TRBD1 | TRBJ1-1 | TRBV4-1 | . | CASSLGQGQNTEAFF | TGCGCCAGCAGCCTCGGACAGGGCCAAAACACTGAAGCTTTCTTT
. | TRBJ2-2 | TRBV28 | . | CASSVYLPGELFF | TGTGCCAGCAGCGTTTACCTACCCGGGGAGCTGTTTTTT
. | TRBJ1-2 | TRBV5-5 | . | CASSLVEGVNYGYTF | TGTGCCAGCAGCTTGGTGGAAGGGGTAAATTATGGCTACACCTTC
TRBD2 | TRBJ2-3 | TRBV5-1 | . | CASSSAWTSGTSDTQYF | TGCGCCAGCAGCTCAGCCTGGACTAGCGGGACCTCAGATACGCAGTATTTT
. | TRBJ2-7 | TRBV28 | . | CASSFTGYRYEQYF | TGTGCCAGCAGTTTTACGGGTTATCGGTACGAGCAGTACTTC
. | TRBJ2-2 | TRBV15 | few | CATSRVEGYDTGELFF | TGTGCCACCAGCAGAGTGGAGGGGTACGACACCGGGGAGCTGTTTTTT
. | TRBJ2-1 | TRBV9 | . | CASSTGGVYNEQFF | TGTGCCAGCAGCACCGGGGGTGTCTACAATGAGCAGTTCTTC
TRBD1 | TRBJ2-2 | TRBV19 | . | CASSIPGQHTGELFF | TGTGCCAGTAGTATCCCGGGACAGCACACCGGGGAGCTGTTTTTT
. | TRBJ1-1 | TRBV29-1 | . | CSVVGDSNTEAFF | TGCAGCGTTGTTGGGGATTCGAACACTGAAGCTTTCTTT
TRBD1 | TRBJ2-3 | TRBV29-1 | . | CSVENVRTGGTDTQYF | TGCAGCGTCGAGAACGTGAGGACAGGGGGTACAGATACGCAGTATTTT
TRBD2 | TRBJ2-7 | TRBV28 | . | CASTPPGGEQYF | TGTGCCAGCACCCCCCCCGGGGGGGAGCAGTACTTC
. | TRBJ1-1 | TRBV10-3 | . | CAISGVPAEAFF | TGTGCCATCAGTGGGGTTCCGGCTGAAGCTTTCTTT
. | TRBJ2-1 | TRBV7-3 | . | CASSSPGNQQFF | TGTGCCAGCAGCTCCCCGGGGAATCAGCAGTTCTTC
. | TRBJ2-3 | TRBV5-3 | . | CAKPGAQNWTDTQYF | TGTGCCAAACCGGGGGCGCAAAATTGGACAGATACGCAGTATTTT
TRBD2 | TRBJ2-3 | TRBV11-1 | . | CASRQRAGGPTDTQYF | TGTGCCAGCAGACAGCGAGCGGGAGGACCCACAGATACGCAGTATTTT
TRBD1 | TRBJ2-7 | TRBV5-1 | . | CASSLGGTGFGYEQYF | TGCGCCAGCAGCTTGGGAGGGACAGGGTTCGGCTACGAGCAGTACTTC